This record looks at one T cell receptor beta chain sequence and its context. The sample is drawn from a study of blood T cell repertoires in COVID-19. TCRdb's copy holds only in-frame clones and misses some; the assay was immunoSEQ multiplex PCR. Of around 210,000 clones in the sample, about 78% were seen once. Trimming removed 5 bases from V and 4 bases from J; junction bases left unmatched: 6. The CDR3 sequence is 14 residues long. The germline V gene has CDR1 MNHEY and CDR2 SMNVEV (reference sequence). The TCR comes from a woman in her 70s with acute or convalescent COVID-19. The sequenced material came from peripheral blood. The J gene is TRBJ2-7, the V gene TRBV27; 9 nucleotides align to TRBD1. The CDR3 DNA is TGTGCCAGCAGTCCCGGGACAGGGATGTACGAGCAGTACTTC. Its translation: CASSPGTGMYEQYF.